A selection of T cell receptor beta chains follows, all from one sample in a study of graft-versus-host responses after intestinal transplantation. These receptors are not linked to any known antigen. Libraries were prepared by immunoSEQ multiplex PCR; TCRdb keeps only in-frame clonotypes and omits some of them. The sample yields roughly 100,000 clones, over 85% seen once. Sequences were derived from unstimulated CD8+ T cells sorted from spleen or lymph node cells, sampled before intestinal transplant. These receptor sequences come from a human donor who received an intestinal transplant. Both conserved end residues are part of each CDR3.

>13|TRBV6-1|TRBJ2-7
CASRRRLWDEQYF
>16|TRBV27|TRBJ2-3
CASSPERGGVTDTQYF
>13|TRBV6-1|TRBJ1-1
CASSHTENTEAFF
>11|TRBV20-1|TRBJ2-7
CSVTADYEQYF
>15|TRBV6-1|TRBJ1-2
CASKSRSLLNYGYTF
>13|TRBV28|TRBJ2-7
CASSFPGLSEQYF
>15|TRBV30|TRBJ2-7
CAWSPWRGPIYEQYF
>15|TRBV6-5|TRBJ2-4
CASSGVGTGGNIQYF
>16|TRBV27|TRBJ2-5
CASSPQDPAFQETQYF
>13|TRBV19|TRBJ2-7
CASSMATGEEQYF
>12|TRBV5-4|TRBJ2-7
CASSLGGGEQYF
>17|TRBV7-9|TRBJ2-1
CASSLAILGAPPQGQFF
>13|TRBV7-2|TRBJ1-1
CASSFGRVSEAFF
>12|TRBV10-3|TRBJ1-2
CAISESGFGYTF
>15|TRBV4-1|TRBJ2-7
CASSQDRTSSYEQYF
>14|TRBV11-2|TRBJ2-7
CASSLAQGAGEQYF
>11|TRBV2|TRBJ2-7
CASRTGTEQYF
>10|TRBV29-1|TRBJ2-7
CSVEDHEQYF
>17|TRBV30|TRBJ2-5
CAWSVSPGTNPFGTQYF
>16|TRBV29-1|TRBJ2-6
CSVAGLAGSGANVLTF
>15|TRBV7-9|TRBJ1-4
CASSSRDNQHEKLFF
>15|TRBV5-1|TRBJ1-1
CASAGDRIMNTEAFF
>14|TRBV9|TRBJ2-1
CASSVGEVYNEQFF
>14|TRBV29-1|TRBJ2-5
CSDGLQGAEETQYF
>12|TRBV2|TRBJ2-3
CASEAGVNTQYF
>15|TRBV4-1|TRBJ2-7
CASSQGRGRTYEQYF
>13|TRBV19|TRBJ1-1
CASSVFEFTEAFF
>13|TRBV4-1|TRBJ2-1
CASSQGIGGEQFF
>15|TRBV10-3|TRBJ1-1
CAISESILRGSEAFF
>12|TRBV19|TRBJ1-6
CASTEYNSPLHF
>14|TRBV6-6|TRBJ2-7
CASGSRDWAYEQYF
>14|TRBV13|TRBJ2-1
CASSGTGNHNEQFF
>16|TRBV11-1|TRBJ2-7
CASSLLPTGSSYEQYF
>16|TRBV19|TRBJ1-1
CASSTGFYLMNTEAFF
>13|TRBV19|TRBJ1-1
CATGLSGGSEAFF
>17|TRBV5-6|TRBJ1-2
CASSPPGERLANYGYTF
>15|TRBV30|TRBJ1-6
CAWSEGRGNNSPLHF
>15|TRBV29-1|TRBJ2-7
CSVEGEGGAPYEQYF
>15|TRBV4-1|TRBJ1-1
CASSRQVQGGTEAFF
>15|TRBV7-9|TRBJ2-1
CASSLVVGGDNEQFF
>15|TRBV11-1|TRBJ1-3
CASSYDRSSGNTIYF
>15|TRBV7-9|TRBJ1-1
CASSLGWTVHTEAFF
>15|TRBV27|TRBJ2-5
CASSSSHLPQETQYF
>15|TRBV4-1|TRBJ2-3
CASSQAAGGTDTQYF
>13|TRBV11-2|TRBJ2-1
CASSPLGALEWFF
>12|TRBV12-5|TRBJ1-5
CASGPNYQPQHF
>15|TRBV5-6|TRBJ2-1
CASSITGTGDNEQFF
>17|TRBV4-2|TRBJ2-1
CASSHSSADAGLNEQFF
>14|TRBV11-2|TRBJ2-5
CASSSDWNLETQYF
>14|TRBV19|TRBJ2-2
CASSKRQDTGELFF
>11|TRBV6-5|TRBJ2-5
CASATQETQYF
>15|TRBV4-1|TRBJ2-1
CASSQAASGVYEQFF